This T cell receptor (beta chain) derives from a study of shared clonotypes between healthy human individuals. Overall study: Three men and a couple of women, aged 18 to 49, were donors.

As regards this clone: Its antigen remains unknown.

This CDR3 comprises 16 residues. Unmatched junction bases numbered 10, after V lost 2 bases and J lost 5 bases. Looked up from germline, CDR1 is MDHEN and CDR2 is SYDVKM. Per the study methods: ImmunoSEQ yielded junction-only sequences lacking quality scores, so filtering differed. Sequencing was performed with immunoSEQ multiplex PCR; in TCRdb, only in-frame clones are kept and a portion is missing. V, J and clone size are those of that table, while D and trimming were read from the DNA. The sample holds roughly 1,000,000 clones, approximately 78% seen once. The study, taken as a whole, reports: Non-shared clonotypes displayed generation probabilities falling below those of clonotypes present in all four donors. Incompleteness in sorted-subset sequencing, despite large depth, was shown by rarefaction.

The TCR originated in a young man in good health. Some clones in this sample may be carry-over from other donors' samples. The chain joins TRBV28 to TRBJ2-5, with 8 bases identical to TRBD2. The material sequenced was memory CD4+ T cells from PBMCs. Indicated subset: CD45RA-negative fraction. CDR3 sequence (DNA): TGTGCCAGCAGTTTAGCCCTAGCGGGTGCTCGGGAGACCCAGTACTTC. It specifies CASSLALAGARETQYF. Filled out from reference TRBV28 and TRBJ2-5, the complete variable domain reads DVKVTQSSRYLVKRTGEKVFLECVQDMDHENMFWYRQDPGLGLRLIYFSYDVKMKEKGDIPEGYSVSREKKERFSLILESASTNQTSMYLCASSLALAGARETQYFGPGTRLLVL.